This is a list of T cell receptor beta chains from one sample in a study of blood T cell repertoires in COVID-19. The assay was immunoSEQ multiplex PCR, and TCRdb's table has in-frame clones only and misses some. Of 250,000 or so clones in the sample, about 83% are singletons; the top ten hold under 4.5%. Sequencing input: peripheral blood. Receptors originate from a middle-aged man with acute or convalescent COVID-19. The CDR3 runs from the conserved cysteine through the conserved F or W. A D gene is named only where the DNA matches it firmly. Clone size is given for some rows only: seen once, a few or many times, or a class if the clone is expanded.

V gene: TRBV3-1/TRBV3-2
D gene: TRBD1
J gene: TRBJ1-4
clone size: NA
CDR3 protein: CASRDPGQGNEKLFF
CDR3 DNA: TGTGCCAGCAGGGATCCGGGACAGGGTAACGAAAAACTGTTTTTT

V gene: TRBV28
D gene: TRBD1
J gene: TRBJ1-4
clone size: NA
CDR3 protein: CASSHSGGKVYEKLFF
CDR3 DNA: TGTGCCAGCAGTCATTCAGGGGGAAAAGTGTATGAAAAACTGTTTTTT

V gene: TRBV6-5
D gene: TRBD2
J gene: TRBJ2-7
clone size: few
CDR3 protein: CASRYKASGGGEQYF
CDR3 DNA: TGTGCCAGCAGATACAAGGCTAGCGGGGGTGGCGAGCAGTACTTC

V gene: TRBV28
D gene: TRBD1
J gene: TRBJ1-5
clone size: NA
CDR3 protein: CASRDRDYSNQPQHF
CDR3 DNA: TGTGCCAGCAGGGACAGGGATTATAGCAATCAGCCCCAGCATTTT

V gene: TRBV19
D gene: TRBD1
J gene: TRBJ1-5
clone size: once
CDR3 protein: CASSMWTGGNQPQHF
CDR3 DNA: TGTGCCAGTAGTATGTGGACAGGTGGCAATCAGCCCCAGCATTTT

V gene: TRBV27
D gene: NA
J gene: TRBJ1-5
clone size: NA
CDR3 protein: CASSLKRAALFQPQHF
CDR3 DNA: TGTGCCAGCAGTTTGAAGAGGGCAGCATTATTCCAGCCCCAGCATTTT

V gene: TRBV6-6
D gene: NA
J gene: TRBJ2-7
clone size: few
CDR3 protein: CASSYPGLGYEQYF
CDR3 DNA: TGTGCCAGCAGTTACCCGGGACTGGGCTACGAGCAGTACTTC

V gene: TRBV6-1
D gene: NA
J gene: TRBJ2-1
clone size: NA
CDR3 protein: CASSERNEQFF
CDR3 DNA: TGTGCCAGCAGTGAACGGAATGAGCAGTTCTTC

V gene: TRBV3-1/TRBV3-2
D gene: NA
J gene: TRBJ1-2
clone size: NA
CDR3 protein: CASSQGARPGYTF
CDR3 DNA: TGTGCCAGCAGCCAGGGGGCGCGTCCTGGCTACACCTTC

V gene: TRBV10-3
D gene: NA
J gene: TRBJ1-1
clone size: NA
CDR3 protein: CAISDIGDTEAFF
CDR3 DNA: TGTGCCATCAGTGATATAGGGGACACTGAAGCTTTCTTT

V gene: TRBV5-1
D gene: NA
J gene: TRBJ1-5
clone size: few
CDR3 protein: CASSLGLRGSNQPQHF
CDR3 DNA: TGCGCCAGCAGCTTGGGCCTACGGGGTAGCAATCAGCCCCAGCATTTT

V gene: TRBV14
D gene: NA
J gene: TRBJ2-1
clone size: NA
CDR3 protein: CASSQEGAGLTYNEQFF
CDR3 DNA: TGTGCCAGCAGCCAAGAGGGCGCGGGATTAACCTACAATGAGCAGTTCTTC

V gene: TRBV7-6
D gene: NA
J gene: TRBJ2-1
clone size: NA
CDR3 protein: CASSLVPGGNEQFF
CDR3 DNA: TGTGCCAGCAGCTTAGTCCCCGGGGGAAATGAGCAGTTCTTC

V gene: TRBV4-1
D gene: NA
J gene: TRBJ1-1
clone size: NA
CDR3 protein: CASSQAVGAMNTEAFF
CDR3 DNA: TGCGCCAGCAGCCAAGCGGTAGGGGCGATGAACACTGAAGCTTTCTTT

V gene: TRBV11-2
D gene: NA
J gene: TRBJ2-5
clone size: NA
CDR3 protein: CASSLGALEGETQYF
CDR3 DNA: TGTGCCAGCAGCTTAGGGGCCCTCGAGGGAGAGACCCAGTACTTC

V gene: TRBV5-1
D gene: TRBD2
J gene: TRBJ2-2
clone size: NA
CDR3 protein: CASSQTSGGLANTGELFF
CDR3 DNA: TGCGCCAGCAGCCAGACTAGCGGGGGGCTAGCGAACACCGGGGAGCTGTTTTTT

V gene: TRBV5-1
D gene: NA
J gene: TRBJ2-3
clone size: few
CDR3 protein: CASSPRGFGTDTQYF
CDR3 DNA: TGCGCCAGCAGCCCCAGGGGATTCGGCACAGATACGCAGTATTTT

V gene: TRBV6-5
D gene: TRBD1
J gene: TRBJ2-7
clone size: once
CDR3 protein: CASSSGQGFWEQYF
CDR3 DNA: TGTGCCAGCAGTAGCGGACAGGGTTTTTGGGAGCAGTACTTC

V gene: TRBV6-5
D gene: NA
J gene: TRBJ2-7
clone size: NA
CDR3 protein: CASSYSPRFGTYEQYF
CDR3 DNA: TGTGCCAGCAGTTACTCCCCCCGGTTCGGGACCTACGAGCAGTACTTC

V gene: TRBV18
D gene: NA
J gene: TRBJ2-5
clone size: NA
CDR3 protein: CASSPGTGGEETQYF
CDR3 DNA: TGTGCCAGCTCACCCGGGACGGGGGGCGAAGAGACCCAGTACTTC

V gene: TRBV3-1/TRBV3-2
D gene: TRBD1
J gene: TRBJ1-4
clone size: NA
CDR3 protein: CASSPRDRAREKLFF
CDR3 DNA: TGTGCCAGCAGCCCCCGGGACAGGGCTCGAGAAAAACTGTTTTTT

V gene: TRBV3-1/TRBV3-2
D gene: NA
J gene: TRBJ2-5
clone size: NA
CDR3 protein: CASSQVRDTKETQYF
CDR3 DNA: TGTGCCAGCAGCCAAGTTCGGGACACCAAAGAGACCCAGTACTTC

V gene: TRBV5-1
D gene: TRBD1
J gene: TRBJ1-4
clone size: NA
CDR3 protein: CASSRDGTGLAEKLFF
CDR3 DNA: TGCGCCAGCAGCCGAGATGGGACAGGGTTGGCGGAAAAACTGTTTTTT

V gene: TRBV5-4
D gene: NA
J gene: TRBJ2-3
clone size: NA
CDR3 protein: CASFVRGSDTQYF
CDR3 DNA: TGTGCCAGCTTCGTTCGCGGGTCGGATACGCAGTATTTT

V gene: TRBV30
D gene: TRBD1
J gene: TRBJ1-4
clone size: few
CDR3 protein: CAWSVDRAATNEKLFF
CDR3 DNA: TGTGCCTGGAGTGTGGACAGGGCGGCAACTAATGAAAAACTGTTTTTT

V gene: TRBV11-3
D gene: NA
J gene: TRBJ2-5
clone size: NA
CDR3 protein: CASSLTPSALVGHETQYF
CDR3 DNA: TGTGCCAGCAGCTTAACTCCCTCTGCCCTGGTGGGACACGAGACCCAGTACTTC

V gene: TRBV13
D gene: TRBD1
J gene: TRBJ1-2
clone size: NA
CDR3 protein: CASTRLGQNYGYTF
CDR3 DNA: TGTGCCAGCACCAGACTGGGACAGAACTATGGCTACACCTTC

V gene: TRBV7-6
D gene: NA
J gene: TRBJ1-2
clone size: NA
CDR3 protein: CASSLYSGDPYGYTF
CDR3 DNA: TGTGCCAGCAGCTTGTACAGTGGCGATCCCTATGGCTACACCTTC

V gene: TRBV6-5
D gene: TRBD1
J gene: TRBJ2-7
clone size: NA
CDR3 protein: CASSPTGEWSEQYF
CDR3 DNA: TGTGCCAGCAGTCCTACAGGGGAATGGAGCGAGCAGTACTTC

V gene: TRBV7-9
D gene: NA
J gene: TRBJ2-7
clone size: NA
CDR3 protein: CASSLGEDSGDF
CDR3 DNA: TGTGCCAGCAGCTTAGGTGAGGACAGCGGGGACTTC

V gene: TRBV3-1/TRBV3-2
D gene: TRBD1
J gene: TRBJ1-6
clone size: NA
CDR3 protein: CASSQDLATGAWVNSPLHF
CDR3 DNA: TGTGCCAGCAGCCAAGATCTGGCGACAGGGGCATGGGTTAATTCACCCCTCCACTTT

V gene: TRBV5-1
D gene: NA
J gene: TRBJ2-7
clone size: NA
CDR3 protein: CASSFQGSYEQYF
CDR3 DNA: TGCGCCAGCAGCTTTCAGGGGTCCTACGAGCAGTACTTC

V gene: TRBV20-1
D gene: NA
J gene: TRBJ1-2
clone size: NA
CDR3 protein: CSALGDGYTF
CDR3 DNA: TGCAGTGCTCTAGGTGATGGCTACACCTTC

V gene: TRBV27
D gene: TRBD2
J gene: TRBJ2-1
clone size: few
CDR3 protein: CASSPSGSPREQFF
CDR3 DNA: TGTGCCAGCAGTCCCAGCGGGAGCCCCCGTGAGCAGTTCTTC

V gene: TRBV6-1
D gene: TRBD1
J gene: TRBJ1-4
clone size: NA
CDR3 protein: CASSESDRGLEKLFF
CDR3 DNA: TGTGCCAGCAGTGAGTCGGACAGGGGGCTTGAAAAACTGTTTTTT

V gene: TRBV5-1
D gene: NA
J gene: TRBJ1-1
clone size: NA
CDR3 protein: CASSLPGRTEAFF
CDR3 DNA: TGCGCCAGCAGCTTGCCAGGGCGGACTGAAGCTTTCTTT

V gene: TRBV5-4
D gene: NA
J gene: TRBJ2-3
clone size: NA
CDR3 protein: CASSLQGDTQYF
CDR3 DNA: TGTGCCAGCAGCTTACAGGGTGATACGCAGTATTTT

V gene: TRBV28
D gene: NA
J gene: TRBJ1-2
clone size: NA
CDR3 protein: CASMQGSYGYTF
CDR3 DNA: TGTGCCAGCATGCAGGGCTCGTATGGCTACACCTTC

V gene: TRBV7-9
D gene: NA
J gene: TRBJ1-3
clone size: NA
CDR3 protein: CASSVGPGNTIYF
CDR3 DNA: TGTGCCAGCAGCGTGGGCCCCGGAAACACCATATATTTT

V gene: TRBV27
D gene: TRBD1
J gene: TRBJ1-5
clone size: NA
CDR3 protein: CASSSGTGLPQHF
CDR3 DNA: TGTGCCAGCAGTTCCGGGACAGGGCTCCCCCAGCATTTT

V gene: TRBV6-2/TRBV6-3
D gene: TRBD1
J gene: TRBJ1-2
clone size: NA
CDR3 protein: CASSYGQEDGYTF
CDR3 DNA: TGTGCCAGCAGTTACGGACAGGAGGATGGCTACACCTTC

V gene: TRBV6-5
D gene: NA
J gene: TRBJ1-2
clone size: NA
CDR3 protein: CASSYDSTYGYTF
CDR3 DNA: TGTGCCAGCAGTTACGACAGTACCTATGGCTACACCTTC

V gene: TRBV20-1
D gene: NA
J gene: TRBJ2-1
clone size: once
CDR3 protein: CSASSWENNEQFF
CDR3 DNA: TGCAGTGCTAGTAGTTGGGAGAACAATGAGCAGTTCTTC

V gene: TRBV19
D gene: NA
J gene: TRBJ2-1
clone size: NA
CDR3 protein: CASSRWTSNPDNEQFF
CDR3 DNA: TGTGCCAGTAGTAGGTGGACTTCTAATCCAGACAATGAGCAGTTCTTC

V gene: TRBV4-1
D gene: NA
J gene: TRBJ1-2
clone size: NA
CDR3 protein: CASSQVLPGLRGYTF
CDR3 DNA: TGCGCCAGCAGCCAAGTGCTTCCGGGACTTCGCGGCTACACCTTC

V gene: TRBV12-3/TRBV12-4
D gene: TRBD2
J gene: TRBJ2-5
clone size: NA
CDR3 protein: CASSPGLRETQYF
CDR3 DNA: TGTGCCAGCAGCCCGGGACTACGGGAGACCCAGTACTTC

V gene: TRBV6-6
D gene: NA
J gene: TRBJ2-6
clone size: once
CDR3 protein: CASSPLGVRGKYGANVLTF
CDR3 DNA: TGTGCCAGCAGTCCCTTGGGCGTCAGGGGAAAGTATGGGGCCAACGTCCTGACTTTC

V gene: TRBV5-1
D gene: NA
J gene: TRBJ2-3
clone size: NA
CDR3 protein: CASSLGRGSTDTQYF
CDR3 DNA: TGCGCCAGCAGCTTGGGACGGGGTAGCACAGATACGCAGTATTTT

V gene: TRBV14
D gene: NA
J gene: TRBJ1-1
clone size: NA
CDR3 protein: CASTATGRNTEAFF
CDR3 DNA: TGTGCCAGCACCGCCACAGGGCGGAACACTGAAGCTTTCTTT

V gene: TRBV18
D gene: TRBD2
J gene: TRBJ2-7
clone size: NA
CDR3 protein: CASSPRLAAHYEQYF
CDR3 DNA: TGTGCCAGCTCACCGAGACTAGCGGCCCACTACGAGCAGTACTTC

V gene: TRBV10-3
D gene: TRBD2
J gene: TRBJ2-7
clone size: NA
CDR3 protein: CAISESFGTSGEPYEQYF
CDR3 DNA: TGTGCCATCAGTGAGTCGTTTGGGACTAGCGGGGAACCCTACGAGCAGTACTTC

V gene: TRBV24-1
D gene: TRBD1
J gene: TRBJ1-1
clone size: NA
CDR3 protein: CATTSGQPNTEAFF
CDR3 DNA: TGTGCCACCACCTCGGGACAGCCGAACACTGAAGCTTTCTTT

V gene: TRBV12-3/TRBV12-4
D gene: NA
J gene: TRBJ2-7
clone size: NA
CDR3 protein: CASSTRVSYEQYF
CDR3 DNA: TGTGCCAGCAGTACCAGGGTCTCCTACGAGCAGTACTTC